This T cell receptor beta chain was retrieved from a study of T-cell reconstitution after alpha-beta-depleted transplantation in children. Study results and caveats: Surviving recipient cells, namely T cells and thymic progenitors, were the source of high day-60 TCRbeta diversity in some patients. Several hundred expanded graft clones reportedly were the source of alpha-beta T cells about two months after transplant. The main origin of T-cell counts and diversity one year after transplant was newly produced T cells.

This CDR3 is 16 amino acids long. Trimming pared 4 bases from V and 7 bases from J, leaving 20 bases between. Germline V gives CDR1 MNHEY, CDR2 SMNVEV (reference sequence). There are many counts of this clonotype. Its matching antigen is unknown. The TCRbeta library incorporated unique molecular identifiers. TCRdb fed the PCR reads into MiXCR, producing one record per CDR3 protein. The top ten clones hold roughly 0.84% of a sample with hundreds of thousands of distinct CDR3 sequences, roughly 13% of them seen once. This sequence originates from a girl aged 2-10 years with congenital amegakaryocytic thrombocytopenia, due to receive a stem cell transplant. The chain uses TRBV27 and TRBJ2-1; D tentatively fits TRBD1 or TRBD2 (5 bases each). Specimen: PBMCs, collected before TCRalphabeta/CD19-depleted stem cell transplant. The CDR3 nucleotides are TGTGCCAGCAGTTCGCCCTGGGCCAGCGAGGGGAATGAGCAGTTCTTC. Translating it yields CASSSPWASEGNEQFF.